This TCR beta chain was obtained from a study of T cell repertoires in cytomegalovirus infection. Study context: Public TCR beta signatures were indicative of both CMV infection and a matching HLA type. Study outcomes and limitations: Pooled public TCR beta family frequency picked out CMV carriers with the relevant HLA. Dominating the ex vivo response were TCR beta clonotypes that were CMV-specific and HLA-C-restricted.

TCRdb ran MiXCR on the reads and lists one entry per CDR3 protein. The sample has hundreds of thousands of distinct CDR3 sequences, about 11% seen once. This clonotype was observed many times. Its antigen is as yet unknown. With V trimmed by 3 bases and J by 0 bases, 2 bases remained unmatched. The germline CDR1 and CDR2 sequences are SNHLY and FYNNEI. The length of the CDR3 is 14 residues. The clonotype comes from a human donor in good health (CMV status not recorded). Some clones in this sample may be carry-over from other donors' samples. The sequencing input was PBMCs. This chain links TRBV2 with TRBJ2-7; 7 positions agree with TRBD1. CDR3 sequence (DNA): TGTGCCAGCAGTGACGGACAGGCCTCCTACGAGCAGTACTTC. Translated: CASSDGQASYEQYF.